This entry lists 27 T cell receptor beta chains sequenced from one sample in a study of cytomegalovirus exposure and HLA in healthy donors. The PCR made use of 60 Vbeta and 13 Jbeta primers. The method was immunoSEQ multiplex PCR; TCRdb's version includes in-frame clones alone and lacks a portion of them. Seen here are 140,000 to 150,000 clones, roughly 90% observed once, and the top ten hold roughly 0.53%. The sample taken for sequencing was PBMCs. The source of these receptors is a woman in her thirties or forties in good health and CMV-seronegative.

The chain employs TRBV2 and TRBJ2-7, with TRBD1 matching 8 bases. J was trimmed by 6 bases and V by 6 bases; bases with no gene match: 4. Germline loops: CDR1 SNHLY, CDR2 FYNNEI. CDR3 length equals 12 residues. Here the CDR3 DNA reads TGTGCCAGCAGCCTGACAGGGGCCGAGCAGTACTTC. Protein sequence: CASSLTGAEQYF.

The chain uses TRBV7-7 and TRBJ2-1; TRBD1 aligns across 9 bases. V lost 5 bases and J lost 5; bases outside the gene matches: 7. The length of the CDR3 is 15 residues. CDR1 is SSHAT and CDR2 is FNYEAQ in the germline V gene (reference sequence). The CDR3 sequence: CASSPGQGSHNEQFF. The CDR3, as DNA: TGTGCCAGCAGCCCGGGACAGGGAAGCCACAATGAGCAGTTCTTC.

V and J are TRBV11-3 and TRBJ2-3; 7 positions match TRBD2. This CDR3 region has 17 residues. Trimming cost V 5 bases and J 0 bases; bases outside gene matches: 11. Germline CDR1 SGHNT, CDR2 YENEEA. DNA of the CDR3: TGTGCCAGCAGCCTGCCGAAGCTAGCGGCTAGCACAGATACGCAGTATTTT. Residues: CASSLPKLAASTDTQYF.

The V and J genes are TRBV4-3 and TRBJ2-1, with D tentatively TRBD1 (5 bases). This CDR3 comprises 13 residues. From germline, CDR1 is LGHNA and CDR2 YSLEER. Trimming took off 0 bases at V and 12 bases at J, with 12 bases between the two ends. CDR3 loop: CASSQDEATGQFF. CDR3 DNA sequence: TGCGCCAGCAGCCAAGATGAGGCCACAGGGCAGTTCTTC.

V usage is TRBV28 and J usage is TRBJ1-2; D gene unclear. Trimming cost V 7 bases and J 2 bases, with 5 bases left between them. This CDR3 comprises 11 residues. Germline V gene data show CDR1 as MDHEN and CDR2 as SYDVKM. CDR3 coding DNA: TGTGCCAGCACGGGGAACTATGGCTACACCTTC. Its translation is CASTGNYGYTF.

This chain links TRBV2 with TRBJ1-6, with D possibly TRBD1 on 6 matching bases. This CDR3 contains 15 residues. Between the trimmed V and J ends, which lost 6 bases and 8 bases, there was a span of 17 bases. The germline CDR1 and CDR2 sequences are SNHLY and FYNNEI. Here the CDR3 reads CASSLSRGSDSPLHF. In nucleotides, the CDR3 is TGTGCCAGCAGCCTTTCCAGGGGTTCGGATTCACCCCTCCACTTT.

The chain links TRBV7-2 to TRBJ1-4; D is unclear. CDR1 and CDR2 (germline): SGHTA, FQGNSA. The CDR3 runs 16 residues. Trimming left V 1 base short and J 8 bases short, with 17 bases between. CDR3 in DNA: TGTGCCAGCAGCTTAGTGTTTGCCAATGGGAGGGAAAAACTGTTTTTT. The encoded protein is CASSLVFANGREKLFF.

CDR3 region: CASSTTGGETEAFF. Written as DNA, the CDR3 is TGCGCCAGCAGCACGACAGGGGGAGAAACTGAAGCTTTCTTT. J is TRBJ1-1 and V is TRBV5-1, with 9 bases lining up with TRBD1. There are 14 residues in the CDR3. CDR1 SGHRS and CDR2 YFSETQ come from the germline V gene. J gave up 5 bases and V 4 bases, and 6 bases lay outside the gene matches. Full variable domain (outside the CDR3, taken from reference TRBV5-1 and TRBJ1-1): KAGVTQTPRYLIKTRGQQVTLSCSPISGHRSVSWYQQTPGQGLQFLFEYFSETQRNKGNFPGRFSGRQFSNSRSEMNVSTLELGDSALYLCASSTTGGETEAFFGQGTRLTVV.

This chain uses TRBV11-3 with TRBJ2-1, with TRBD2 matching over 9 bases. CDR1 and CDR2 (germline): SGHNT, YENEEA. V was clipped by 1 base and J by 4 bases; unmatched bases: 11. The CDR3 covers 18 residues. Here the CDR3 reads CASSLAQLAGAIYNEQFF. CDR3 DNA: TGTGCCAGCAGCTTAGCCCAATTAGCGGGAGCAATATACAATGAGCAGTTCTTC.

The chain is built from TRBV6-6 and TRBJ1-1; possible D gene TRBD1, 5 bases. Germline-derived CDR1 and CDR2 are MNHNY and SVGAGI (reference sequence). The CDR3 spans 13 residues. With 3 bases removed from V and 4 bases from J, the gap between germline ends came to 9 bases. The CDR3 sequence: CASSYGTSTEAFF. Here the CDR3 DNA reads TGTGCCAGCAGTTATGGGACTTCCACTGAAGCTTTCTTT.

The genes are TRBV7-8 and TRBJ2-7; 7 bases are a match to TRBD1. Germline loops: CDR1 SGHVS, CDR2 FQNEAQ. The CDR3 runs to 13 residues. With 5 bases clipped from V and 2 bases from J, the junction kept 3 bases outside the gene matches. CDR3 region: CASSVDRAYEQYF. DNA of the CDR3: TGTGCCAGCAGCGTTGACAGGGCCTACGAGCAGTACTTC.

The chain employs TRBV2 and TRBJ2-2; D unresolved. Germline V gene lookup returns CDR1 SNHLY and CDR2 FYNNEI. This CDR3 has 14 residues. The germline V and J ends were trimmed by 4 bases and 4 bases, with 10 bases remaining between them. The CDR3 sequence is CASSVFFSTGELFF. CDR3 sequence (DNA): TGTGCCAGCAGTGTATTCTTCAGCACCGGGGAGCTGTTTTTT.

This chain uses TRBV4-1 with TRBJ2-5; D may be TRBD1 (5 bases). CDR3 size: 15 residues. CDR1 MGHRA and CDR2 YSYEKL come from the germline V gene. V shed 5 bases and J shed 5 bases, with 18 bases lying between them. The CDR3 is CASSAAPGLRETQYF. CDR3 nucleotides: TGCGCCAGCAGCGCGGCGCCAGGGTTGCGGGAGACCCAGTACTTC.

The chain employs TRBV7-2 and TRBJ2-7, with D perhaps matching TRBD1 (5 bases). The CDR3 sequence is 15 residues long. V was trimmed by 3 bases and J by 0 bases, leaving 12 bases between them. The V gene's germline CDR1 is SGHTA and CDR2 FQGNSA. DNA of the CDR3: TGTGCCAGCAGCTTTAGTCAGGGAAGCTCCTACGAGCAGTACTTC. The encoded protein is CASSFSQGSSYEQYF.

The V and J genes are TRBV5-1 and TRBJ2-2, with D possibly matching TRBD1 (6 bases). The CDR3 loop spans 14 amino acids. V lost 3 bases, J lost 7 bases, and 13 bases lay in between. Germline V gives CDR1 SGHRS, CDR2 YFSETQ. CDR3 DNA: TGCGCCAGCAGCTGGCGGACAGAGCACGGGGAGCTGTTTTTT. This codes for CASSWRTEHGELFF.

V is TRBV27 and J is TRBJ2-7; 7 bases fit TRBD2. Per the germline V gene, CDR1 is MNHEY and CDR2 is SMNVEV (reference sequence). The length of the CDR3 is 15 residues. The trim removed 5 bases at V and 4 bases at J, leaving 11 bases unmatched. The CDR3 DNA follows: TGTGCCAGCAGTCATATGACTAGCTATCGTTACGAGCAGTACTTC. This sequence encodes CASSHMTSYRYEQYF.

This chain links TRBV9 with TRBJ2-1; maybe TRBD1 (5 bases). The V end lost 4 bases, the J end lost 0 bases, and 11 bases lay between the germline ends. Germline-derived CDR1 and CDR2 are SGDLS and YYNGEE. This CDR3 has 15 residues. CDR3: CASSLRVLSYNEQFF. CDR3 sequence (DNA): TGTGCCAGCAGCCTCAGGGTACTCTCCTACAATGAGCAGTTCTTC.

A note on this clone: The junction and the germline gene differ at one end; a read error may be behind it. The chain couples TRBV7-9 to TRBJ1-2; D is unresolved. In germline, CDR1 is SEHNR, CDR2 FQNEAQ (reference sequence). The CDR3 extends over 13 amino acids. The CDR3 here is CSSSLGGLYGYTF. CDR3 DNA: TGTTCCAGCAGCTTAGGAGGACTCTATGGCTACACCTTC.

As regards this clone: At one end the junction does not follow the germline gene, possibly because of a read error. The chain combines TRBV7-9 with TRBJ2-7; a possible D gene is TRBD1 (6 bases). In germline, CDR1 is SEHNR, CDR2 FQNEAQ (reference sequence). CDR3 length: 15 residues. The CDR3, as DNA: TGTTCCAGCAGCTTAAAAGGGCAGGGACATTACGAGCAGTACTTC. Protein sequence: CSSSLKGQGHYEQYF.

This rearrangement joins TRBV6-1 to TRBJ1-2; D gene uncertain. The CDR3 length is 13 residues. V lost 6 bases and J lost 0, with 8 bases in between. Germline V gene sequence: CDR1 MNHNS, CDR2 SASEGT. The DNA of the CDR3 is TGTGCCAGCAGCGCCACATCTAACTATGGCTACACCTTC. Its translation is CASSATSNYGYTF.

This chain uses TRBV11-3 with TRBJ2-7, with no clear D. Germline loops: CDR1 SGHNT, CDR2 YENEEA. The CDR3 totals 12 residues. V lost 5 bases to trimming and J lost 5 bases, with 10 bases between them. CDR3 amino acids: CASSAPGHEQYF. The CDR3 coding sequence is TGTGCCAGCAGCGCGCCTGGGCACGAGCAGTACTTC.

This sequence joins TRBV6-5 and TRBJ1-1; D perhaps matches TRBD1 (5 bases). V shed 6 bases and J shed 1 base, with 6 bases lying between them. The CDR3 covers 12 residues. Germline V gives CDR1 MNHEY, CDR2 SVGAGI. The CDR3 region is CASRTGNTEAFF. CDR3 coding DNA: TGTGCCAGCAGAACAGGGAACACTGAAGCTTTCTTT.

On this clone: One junction end does not reproduce the germline sequence, and a read error may be involved. V gene TRBV7-9 combines with J gene TRBJ1-4, with a tentative D call TRBD1 (5 bases). The CDR3 is 14 residues long. Germline V gene sequence: CDR1 SEHNR, CDR2 FQNEAQ (reference sequence). The CDR3 region is CSSSLGESNEKLFF. The CDR3 region has the DNA TGTTCCAGCAGCTTAGGGGAGTCTAATGAAAAACTGTTTTTT.

The rearrangement joins TRBV7-6 to TRBJ1-5, with D perhaps matching TRBD1 (5 bases). V was clipped by 5 bases and J by 3 bases, with 17 bases between them. This CDR3 spans 16 amino acids. Germline CDR1 reads SGHVS; CDR2 reads FNYEAQ. This CDR3 reads CASSAAQGEFNQPQHF. The DNA of the CDR3 is TGTGCCAGCAGCGCCGCGCAAGGGGAATTCAATCAGCCCCAGCATTTT.

The DNA of the CDR3 is TGTGCCAGCAGTTGGGGAGCTGGACCCAACACCTACAATGAGCAGTTCTTC. It is translated as CASSWGAGPNTYNEQFF. This rearrangement joins TRBV2 to TRBJ2-1; possible D gene TRBD2, 5 bases. Germline V CDR1 and CDR2: SNHLY, FYNNEI. Trimming cost V 5 bases and J 2 bases, with 19 bases left between them. This CDR3 is built from 17 residues.

CDR3: CATAGVRAGEQYF. The CDR3 nucleotides read TGTGCCACCGCTGGGGTCAGGGCGGGAGAGCAGTACTTC. This sequence joins TRBV11-3 and TRBJ2-7, with D possibly matching TRBD2 (6 bases). The V end was cut by 10 bases, the J end by 7 bases, with 20 bases between. The CDR3 is 13 amino acids. Germline V CDR1 and CDR2: SGHNT, YENEEA.

This chain uses TRBV28 with TRBJ2-1; unclear D gene. Germline V gene sequence: CDR1 MDHEN, CDR2 SYDVKM. The germline V and J ends were trimmed by 8 bases and 5 bases, with 16 bases remaining between them. This CDR3 is built from 14 residues. This CDR3 is CASVTLNDNNEQFF. DNA for the CDR3: TGTGCCAGCGTCACCTTAAACGACAACAATGAGCAGTTCTTC. The full variable domain, in which reference TRBV28 and TRBJ2-1 provide the parts outside the CDR3, is DVKVTQSSRYLVKRTGEKVFLECVQDMDHENMFWYRQDPGLGLRLIYFSYDVKMKEKGDIPEGYSVSREKKERFSLILESASTNQTSMYLCASVTLNDNNEQFFGPGTRLTVL.